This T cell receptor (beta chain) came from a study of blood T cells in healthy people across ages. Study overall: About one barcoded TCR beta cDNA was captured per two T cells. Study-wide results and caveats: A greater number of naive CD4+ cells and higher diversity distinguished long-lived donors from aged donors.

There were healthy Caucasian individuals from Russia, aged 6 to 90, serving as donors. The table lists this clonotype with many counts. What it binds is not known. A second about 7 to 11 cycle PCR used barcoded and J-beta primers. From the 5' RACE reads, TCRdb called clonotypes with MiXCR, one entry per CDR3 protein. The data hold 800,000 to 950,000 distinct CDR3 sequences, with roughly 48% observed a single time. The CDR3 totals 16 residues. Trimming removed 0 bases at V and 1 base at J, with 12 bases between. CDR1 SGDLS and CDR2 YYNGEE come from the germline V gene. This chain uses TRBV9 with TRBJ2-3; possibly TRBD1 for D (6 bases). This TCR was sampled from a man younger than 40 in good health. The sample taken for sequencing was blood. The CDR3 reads CASSVGNEGGTDTQYF. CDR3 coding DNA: TGTGCCAGCAGCGTAGGAAATGAGGGGGGCACAGATACGCAGTATTTT.